The clone carrying this TCR beta chain was observed a handful of times. This record belongs to a study of T-cell reconstitution after alpha-beta-depleted transplantation in children. With 2 bases removed from V and 1 base from J, the gap between germline ends came to 12 bases. The germline CDR1 and CDR2 sequences are DFQATT and SNEGSKA (reference sequence). The CDR3 length is 15 residues. For TCRbeta, the library was prepared with unique molecular identifiers. TCRdb passed the PCR reads through MiXCR, listing each CDR3 protein once. Among about 420,000 distinct CDR3 sequences listed, 11% were seen once.

The rearrangement joins TRBV20-1 to TRBJ1-3, with TRBD1 as a possible D gene (6 bases). Sequenced here: PBMCs from the stem cell graft donor, sampled from the stem cell graft. This TCR came from a human donor who donated a stem cell graft to a child with acute myeloid leukemia. The CDR3 nucleotides read TGCAGTGCTAGATCTGACCAGGGGTCTGGAAACACCATATATTTT. Amino acids: CSARSDQGSGNTIYF.